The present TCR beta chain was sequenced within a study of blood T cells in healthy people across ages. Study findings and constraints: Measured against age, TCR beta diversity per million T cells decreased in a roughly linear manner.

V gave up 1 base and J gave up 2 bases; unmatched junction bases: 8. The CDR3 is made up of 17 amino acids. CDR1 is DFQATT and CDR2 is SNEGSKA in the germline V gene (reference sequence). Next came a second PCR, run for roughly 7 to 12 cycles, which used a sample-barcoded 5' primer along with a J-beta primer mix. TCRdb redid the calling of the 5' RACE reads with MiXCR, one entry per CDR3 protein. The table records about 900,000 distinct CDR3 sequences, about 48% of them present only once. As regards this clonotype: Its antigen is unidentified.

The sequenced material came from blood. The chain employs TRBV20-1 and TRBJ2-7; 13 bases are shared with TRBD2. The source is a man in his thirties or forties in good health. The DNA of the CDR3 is TGCAGTGCTAGAGCCCGGACTAGCGGGAGTTCGGCCTACGAGCAGTACTTC. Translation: CSARARTSGSSAYEQYF.